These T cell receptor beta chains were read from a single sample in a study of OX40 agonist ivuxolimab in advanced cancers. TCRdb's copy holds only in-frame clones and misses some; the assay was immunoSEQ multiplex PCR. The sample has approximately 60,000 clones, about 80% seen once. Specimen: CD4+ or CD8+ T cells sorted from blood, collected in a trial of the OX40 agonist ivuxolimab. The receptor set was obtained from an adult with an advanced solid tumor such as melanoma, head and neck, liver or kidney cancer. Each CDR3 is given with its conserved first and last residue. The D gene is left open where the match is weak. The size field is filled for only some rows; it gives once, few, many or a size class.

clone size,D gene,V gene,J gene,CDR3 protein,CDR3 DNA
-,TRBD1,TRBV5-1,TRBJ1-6,CASRPVGDRTYNSPLHF,TGCGCCAGCAGACCGGTGGGGGACAGGACCTATAATTCACCCCTCCACTTT
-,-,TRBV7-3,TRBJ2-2,CASSLLGRGWTGELFF,TGTGCCAGCAGCTTATTGGGCAGGGGTTGGACCGGGGAGCTGTTTTTT
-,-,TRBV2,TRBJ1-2,CASSDQGGNYGYTF,TGTGCCAGCAGTGATCAGGGTGGAAACTATGGCTACACCTTC
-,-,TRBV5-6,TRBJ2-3,CASGVLGASTDTQYF,TGTGCCAGCGGGGTATTAGGGGCCAGCACAGATACGCAGTATTTT
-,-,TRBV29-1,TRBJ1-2,CSVRGYWDGYTF,TGCAGCGTTAGGGGGTATTGGGACGGCTACACCTTC
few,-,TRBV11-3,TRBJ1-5,CASSLYAEQPQHF,TGTGCCAGCAGCTTATATGCGGAGCAGCCCCAGCATTTT
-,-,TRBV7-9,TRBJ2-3,CASSPQVDSSTDTQYF,TGTGCCAGCAGCCCCCAAGTGGACTCAAGCACAGATACGCAGTATTTT
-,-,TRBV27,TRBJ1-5,CASSLRGNQPQHF,TGTGCCAGCAGTTTAAGGGGCAATCAGCCCCAGCATTTT
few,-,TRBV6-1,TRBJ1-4,CASRLGGRDEKLFF,TGTGCCAGCAGGCTAGGGGGTCGGGATGAAAAACTGTTTTTT
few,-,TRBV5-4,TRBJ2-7,CASSPRGGDSYEQYF,TGTGCCAGCAGCCCCCGAGGTGGGGACTCCTACGAGCAGTACTTC
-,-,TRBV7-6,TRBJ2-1,CASSTLGWASSYNEQFF,TGTGCCAGCAGCACCCTTGGATGGGCTAGTTCCTACAATGAGCAGTTCTTC
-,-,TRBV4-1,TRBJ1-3,CASSQDPPGAFGNTIYF,TGCGCCAGCAGCCAAGATCCCCCGGGGGCGTTTGGAAACACCATATATTTT
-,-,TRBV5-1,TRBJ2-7,CASSLDNEQYF,TGCGCCAGCAGCTTGGACAACGAGCAGTACTTC
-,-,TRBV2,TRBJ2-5,CASSVMEQETQYF,TGTGCCAGCAGTGTCATGGAACAAGAGACCCAGTACTTC
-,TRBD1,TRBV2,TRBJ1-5,CASSRGTGSNQPQHF,TGTGCCAGTTCTCGGGGGACAGGTAGCAATCAGCCCCAGCATTTT
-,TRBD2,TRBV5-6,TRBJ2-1,CASSLGLAKFF,TGTGCCAGCAGCTTGGGACTAGCTAAGTTCTTC
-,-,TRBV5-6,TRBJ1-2,CASSLTGGSDYGYTF,TGTGCCAGCAGCCTAACTGGGGGCTCGGACTATGGCTACACCTTC
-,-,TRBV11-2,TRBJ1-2,CASSLAAQKARGYTF,TGTGCCAGCAGCTTAGCCGCTCAGAAGGCGCGTGGCTACACCTTC
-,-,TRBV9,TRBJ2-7,CASSPRPRGLPYEQYF,TGTGCCAGCAGCCCCCGCCCCAGGGGACTTCCCTACGAGCAGTACTTC
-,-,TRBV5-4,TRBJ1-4,CASSLGMGPGTREKLFF,TGTGCCAGCAGCTTGGGGATGGGGCCAGGGACCCGTGAAAAACTGTTTTTT
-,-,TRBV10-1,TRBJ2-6,CASSESRGTGANVLTF,TGCGCCAGCAGCGAGTCGAGGGGGACTGGGGCCAACGTCCTGACTTTC
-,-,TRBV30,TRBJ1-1,CAWRKGRGAYTEAFF,TGTGCCTGGAGGAAGGGGCGGGGGGCCTACACTGAAGCTTTCTTT
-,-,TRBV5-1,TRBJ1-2,CASTFVPGDYGYTF,TGCGCCAGCACCTTCGTCCCCGGCGACTATGGCTACACCTTC
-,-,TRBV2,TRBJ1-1,CASLLMGDTEAFF,TGTGCCAGCTTACTAATGGGGGATACTGAAGCTTTCTTT
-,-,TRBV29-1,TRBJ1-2,CSVGVGRISYGYTF,TGCAGCGTTGGGGTAGGGCGTATAAGCTATGGCTACACCTTC
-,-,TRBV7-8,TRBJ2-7,CASSLQGFSYEQYF,TGTGCCAGCAGCTTACAGGGTTTCTCCTACGAGCAGTACTTC
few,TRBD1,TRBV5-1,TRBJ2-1,CASSYRDSNNEQFF,TGCGCCAGCAGCTACCGGGACAGCAACAATGAGCAGTTCTTC
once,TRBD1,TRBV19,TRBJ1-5,CASSATGGNQPQHF,TGTGCCAGTAGTGCGACAGGGGGTAATCAGCCCCAGCATTTT
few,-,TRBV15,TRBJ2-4,CATSSAQGGVKNIQYF,TGTGCCACCAGCAGTGCCCAGGGGGGGGTCAAAAACATTCAGTACTTC
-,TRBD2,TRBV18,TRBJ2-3,CASSPRLAITDTQYF,TGTGCCAGCTCACCCCGACTAGCCATCACAGATACGCAGTATTTT
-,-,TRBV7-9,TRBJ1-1,CASTRVGATEAFF,TGTGCCAGCACCAGGGTTGGGGCCACTGAAGCTTTCTTT
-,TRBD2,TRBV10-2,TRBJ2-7,CASSESRLAGSTYEQYF,TGCGCCAGCAGTGAGTCTAGACTAGCGGGGTCAACCTACGAGCAGTACTTC
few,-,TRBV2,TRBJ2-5,CASRRGANQETQYF,TGTGCCAGCAGGAGGGGGGCTAACCAAGAGACCCAGTACTTC
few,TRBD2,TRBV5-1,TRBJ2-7,CASSLGGRGRVNEQYF,TGCGCCAGCAGCTTGGGGGGTCGTGGGAGGGTCAACGAGCAGTACTTC
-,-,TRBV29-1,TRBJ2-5,CSVGVGETQYF,TGCAGCGTTGGGGTGGGAGAGACCCAGTACTTC
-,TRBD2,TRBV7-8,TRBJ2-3,CASSSYRLAGLTDTQYF,TGTGCCAGCAGCTCCTATCGACTAGCGGGGCTGACAGATACGCAGTATTTT
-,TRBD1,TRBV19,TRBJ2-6,CASSARQGSGANVLTF,TGTGCCAGTAGTGCCAGACAGGGATCAGGGGCCAACGTCCTGACTTTC
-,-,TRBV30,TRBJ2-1,CAWSPREREPQFF,TGTGCCTGGAGTCCCCGGGAGAGGGAGCCGCAGTTCTTC
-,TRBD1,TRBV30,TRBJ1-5,CAWSEGAGNQPQHF,TGTGCCTGGAGTGAGGGGGCAGGCAATCAGCCCCAGCATTTT
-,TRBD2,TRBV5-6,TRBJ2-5,CASSWGEGQTQYF,TGTGCCAGCAGCTGGGGGGAGGGCCAGACCCAGTACTTC
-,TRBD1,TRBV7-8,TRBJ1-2,CASSTDRDYGYTF,TGTGCCAGCAGCACGGACAGGGACTATGGCTACACCTTC